The 25 T cell receptor beta chains below all came from one sample that was sequenced in a study of T-cell memory formation after mild COVID-19. TCRdb re-called the 5' RACE reads through MiXCR, storing one row per CDR3 protein. The repertoire holds just over 200,000 distinct CDR3 sequences, 9.5% seen once, with 3% to 4% in the top ten. The sequencing sample was made of PBMCs or a T cell subset sorted from them (not recorded which). These receptors all come from a man between 18 and 29 years old who had mild COVID-19 (a few samples of this study predate the infection). Cell type and time point are not known.

This clonotype was seen more than once but under ten times. A junction end diverges from the germline sequence, so it may reflect a read error. The chain uses TRBV7-2 and TRBJ1-2; possible D gene TRBD1, 5 bases. Germline values: CDR1 SGHTA, CDR2 FQGNSA. This CDR3 has 12 residues. CDR3 DNA sequence: TGTGCCAGCAGCTCAGGGATCTATGGCTCCACCTTC. Translation gives CASSSGIYGSTF.

CDR3 sequence reads: CASSSLQGSIDEQFF. The CDR3 DNA is TGTGCCAGCAGCTCCCTACAGGGAAGCATAGATGAGCAGTTCTTC. This chain uses TRBV7-2 with TRBJ2-1, with D tentatively TRBD1 (6 bases). There are 15 residues in the CDR3. From germline, CDR1 is SGHTA and CDR2 FQGNSA. Trimming took 4 bases from V and 8 from J, leaving 18 bases between them. The complete variable domain, with remaining parts taken from reference TRBV7-2 and TRBJ2-1, reads GAGVSQSPSNKVTEKGKDVELRCDPISGHTALYWYRQSLGQGLEFLIYFQGNSAPDKSGLPSDRFSAERTGGSVSTLTIQRTQQEDSAVYLCASSSLQGSIDEQFFGPGTRLTVL.

A few counts support this clonotype. The V call is TRBV5-1, the J call TRBJ2-2, with no clear D. This CDR3 is 14 amino acids long. The V end lost 0 bases, the J end lost 4 bases, and 7 bases lay between the germline ends. Germline CDR1 and CDR2: SGHRS and YFSETQ. CDR3 sequence (DNA): TGCGCCAGCAGCTTGGAAGTGCCCACCGGGGAGCTGTTTTTT. Its protein is CASSLEVPTGELFF.

This clonotype was detected ten times or more. The gene calls are TRBV7-9 and TRBJ1-1; D unclear. V was shortened by 2 bases and J by 6 bases, with 7 bases between the two germline ends. Germline values: CDR1 SEHNR, CDR2 FQNEAQ (reference sequence). The CDR3 is made up of 12 amino acids. CDR3 nucleotides: TGTGCCAGCAGCTTAATTCGGGCTGAAGCTTTCTTT. It codes for CASSLIRAEAFF.

This clonotype appeared many times. The chain is built from TRBV12-3 or TRBV12-4 and TRBJ2-5, with 10 bases that match TRBD2. The CDR3 runs to 15 residues. The V and J ends lost 1 base and 5 bases, in that order; junction bases with no gene match: 4. CDR3 protein: CASSLVLAGVETQYF. The CDR3 DNA sequence: TGTGCCAGCAGTTTAGTCCTAGCGGGGGTTGAGACCCAGTACTTC.

This clonotype was seen a handful of times. This chain links TRBV5-4 with TRBJ2-1; 13 bases match TRBD2. CDR3 length: 16 residues. Unmatched junction bases numbered 6, after V lost 4 bases and J lost 5 bases. Germline CDR1 is SGHNT and CDR2 is YYREEE (reference sequence). Here the CDR3 DNA reads TGTGCCAGCAGCAAGGGACTAGCGGGGTTCGACAATGAGCAGTTCTTC. Its translation is CASSKGLAGFDNEQFF.

This clonotype was observed a handful of times. The J gene is TRBJ2-2, the V gene TRBV12-3 or TRBV12-4; possible D gene TRBD1, 6 bases. V was trimmed by 1 base and J by 6 bases, leaving 12 bases between them. CDR3 length equals 15 residues. CDR3 residues: CASSLETGRSGELFF. In DNA form, the CDR3 reads TGTGCCAGCAGTTTAGAGACAGGAAGGTCCGGGGAGCTGTTTTTT.

This clonotype showed up many times. The chain employs TRBV7-2 and TRBJ1-1; a possible D gene is TRBD1 (6 bases). Per germline, CDR1 SGHTA and CDR2 FQGNSA. Trimming took off 1 base at V and 0 bases at J, with 12 bases between the two ends. The CDR3 is 16 residues long. CDR3 sequence: CASSLVGWDMNTEAFF. CDR3 bases: TGTGCCAGCAGCTTAGTGGGCTGGGACATGAACACTGAAGCTTTCTTT.

The chain links TRBV6-4 to TRBJ2-3, with TRBD2 identical over 8 bases. The germline V gene has CDR1 MRHNA and CDR2 SNTAGT. The CDR3 spans 14 residues. Unmatched junction bases numbered 2, after V lost 6 bases and J lost 0 bases. DNA for the CDR3: TGTGCCAGCAGCGGGGGGGCTAGCACAGATACGCAGTATTTT. It is translated as CASSGGASTDTQYF.

This clonotype was counted only a few times. This CDR3 is CASRQGPGYGYTF. As DNA, the CDR3 is TGTGCCAGTCGACAGGGTCCGGGCTATGGCTACACCTTC. The chain carries TRBV19 and TRBJ1-2; 7 bases fit TRBD1. This CDR3 comprises 13 residues. V shed 8 bases and J 4 bases; nucleotides not matched to a gene: 7. Per the germline V gene, CDR1 is LNHDA and CDR2 is SQIVND (reference sequence).

This clonotype has just a few counts. This chain uses TRBV7-2 with TRBJ2-4; D uncertain. CDR1 and CDR2 from the germline V gene are SGHTA and FQGNSA. The CDR3 spans 15 residues. Trimming pared 5 bases from V and 2 bases from J, leaving 13 bases between. The DNA for the CDR3 is TGTGCCAGCAGCCCCCCAGGTTCATCCAAAAACATTCAGTACTTC. Its protein product is CASSPPGSSKNIQYF.

The rearrangement joins TRBV29-1 to TRBJ2-1; D is unresolved. The V end was cut by 4 bases, the J end by 8 bases, with 15 bases between. CDR1 and CDR2 from the germline V gene are SQVTM and ANQGSEA. The CDR3 is made up of 13 amino acids. CDR3 DNA sequence: TGCAGCGTTGGCACCCTTTTTGGGGATGAGCAGTTCTTC. Translation gives CSVGTLFGDEQFF.

In this sample, this clonotype turned up many times. V and J are TRBV20-1 and TRBJ2-3; the D gene is possibly TRBD2 (6 bases). This CDR3 has 13 residues. The germline V gene encodes CDR1 DFQATT and CDR2 SNEGSKA (reference sequence). The V and J ends lost 3 bases and 2 bases respectively, with 9 bases between them. CDR3 region: CSASGGTTDTQYF. DNA for the CDR3: TGCAGTGCTAGTGGCGGGACCACAGATACGCAGTATTTT.

This clonotype was observed a handful of times. This chain joins TRBV7-9 and TRBJ2-5; 7 bases fit TRBD2. Germline V gene sequence: CDR1 SEHNR, CDR2 FQNEAQ (reference sequence). V gave up 5 bases and J gave up 3 bases; unmatched junction bases: 9. The CDR3 runs to 15 residues. The chain's CDR3 is CASSHAGRGKETQYF. The DNA of the CDR3 is TGTGCCAGCAGCCACGCGGGGAGGGGCAAAGAGACCCAGTACTTC.

The sample holds a few counts of this clonotype. This rearrangement joins TRBV7-2 to TRBJ1-5; D possibly corresponds to TRBD1 (5 bases). Per the germline V gene, CDR1 is SGHTA and CDR2 is FQGNSA. This CDR3 has 13 amino acids. V was pared by 6 bases and J by 13 bases, with 19 bases between. DNA for the CDR3: TGTGCCAGCAGTATAAATTCGGACACCCTACAGCATTTT. This gives the protein CASSINSDTLQHF.

This sequence joins TRBV30 and TRBJ1-5, with D unclear. Deletions cut 2 bases from V and 3 bases from J, with 8 bases between. The CDR3 length is 13 residues. The germline V gene has CDR1 GTSNPN and CDR2 SVGIG (reference sequence). CDR3 nucleotides: TGTGCCTGGAGTTTGGCTGACAATCAGCCCCAGCATTTT. This gives the protein CAWSLADNQPQHF.

This clonotype came up many times. The rearrangement links TRBV5-5 to TRBJ2-5; D call uncertain. Germline lookup yields CDR1 SGHKS and CDR2 YYEKEE (reference sequence). CDR3 length: 12 residues. Trimming took 4 bases from V and 5 from J, leaving 9 bases between them. This chain's CDR3 is CASSPSWETQYF. Written as DNA, the CDR3 is TGTGCCAGCAGCCCAAGTTGGGAGACCCAGTACTTC.

V usage is TRBV7-6 and J usage is TRBJ1-1, with D possibly being TRBD1 (5 bases). The CDR3 length is 16 residues. In germline, CDR1 is SGHVS, CDR2 FNYEAQ. V was cut by 2 bases and J by 0 bases, with 13 bases left in between. The CDR3 spells CASSLRRQTMNTEAFF. Here the CDR3 DNA reads TGTGCCAGCAGCTTACGTCGACAGACGATGAACACTGAAGCTTTCTTT.

This clonotype was seen many times. The gene calls are TRBV29-1 and TRBJ1-1; the D gene is possibly TRBD1 (6 bases). Germline V CDR1 and CDR2: SQVTM, ANQGSEA. The CDR3 covers 14 residues. V was shortened by 1 base and J by 0 bases, with 9 bases between the two germline ends. The CDR3 region has the DNA TGCAGCGTTGAAGTCGGGGGCATGAACACTGAAGCTTTCTTT. Translation: CSVEVGGMNTEAFF.

The CDR3 DNA reads as TGCGCCAGCAGCTTGGCCCGACAGGATCTTAATGAAAAACTGTTTTTT. Its protein product is CASSLARQDLNEKLFF. The rearrangement links TRBV5-1 to TRBJ1-4; possibly TRBD1 for D (6 bases). CDR1 and CDR2 from the germline V gene are SGHRS and YFSETQ. There are 16 residues in the CDR3. The ends were cut back, 0 bases at V and 4 bases at J, with 13 bases in the middle.

The gene calls are TRBV5-1 and TRBJ2-5, with D possibly being TRBD1 or TRBD2 (5 bases each). Germline V gives CDR1 SGHRS, CDR2 YFSETQ. The CDR3 spans 14 residues. V was shortened by 5 bases and J by 1 base, with 12 bases between the two germline ends. The CDR3 spells CASRAGTGQETQYF. The CDR3 region has the DNA TGCGCCAGCAGGGCCGGGACCGGCCAAGAGACCCAGTACTTC.

J is TRBJ2-1 and V is TRBV7-8; D ambiguous. The germline gives CDR1 SGHVS, CDR2 FQNEAQ. With 5 bases removed from V and 9 bases from J, the gap between germline ends came to 11 bases. This CDR3 is built from 12 residues. The CDR3 reads CASSTSRTEQFF. CDR3 sequence (DNA): TGTGCCAGCAGCACTTCTAGAACTGAGCAGTTCTTC.

The sample holds a few counts of this clonotype. The CDR3 region is CASSPFGSAQPQHF. The CDR3 nucleotides are TGCGCCAGCAGCCCCTTCGGGTCCGCTCAGCCCCAGCATTTT. V is TRBV5-1 and J is TRBJ1-5, with no clear D. V lost 4 bases and J lost 6, with 14 bases in between. This CDR3 is 14 amino acids long. Germline assignment: CDR1 SGHRS and CDR2 YFSETQ.

This clonotype has just a few counts. V is TRBV28 and J is TRBJ2-3; 8 bases are shared with TRBD2. The V gene end was trimmed by 7 bases and the J gene end by 4 bases; junction bases not matched to a gene: 13. This CDR3 region has 16 residues. Looked up from germline, CDR1 is MDHEN and CDR2 is SYDVKM. CDR3 coding DNA: TGTGCCAGCACCAGGACTAGCCTGAGCGATCCAGATACGCAGTATTTT. As protein: CASTRTSLSDPDTQYF. Full variable domain (outside the CDR3, taken from reference TRBV28 and TRBJ2-3): DVKVTQSSRYLVKRTGEKVFLECVQDMDHENMFWYRQDPGLGLRLIYFSYDVKMKEKGDIPEGYSVSREKKERFSLILESASTNQTSMYLCASTRTSLSDPDTQYFGPGTRLTVL.

The CDR3 spells CASSDRTSGVREQYV. As DNA, the CDR3 is TGTGCCAGCAGCGACAGGACTAGCGGGGTCAGGGAGCAGTACGTC. The chain joins TRBV6-2 or TRBV6-3 to TRBJ2-7; 12 bases line up with TRBD2. The CDR3 covers 15 residues. V trimming: 6 bases; J trimming: 7 bases; junction bases outside the gene matches: 10. Germline V lookup: CDR1 MNHEY, CDR2 SVGEGT.